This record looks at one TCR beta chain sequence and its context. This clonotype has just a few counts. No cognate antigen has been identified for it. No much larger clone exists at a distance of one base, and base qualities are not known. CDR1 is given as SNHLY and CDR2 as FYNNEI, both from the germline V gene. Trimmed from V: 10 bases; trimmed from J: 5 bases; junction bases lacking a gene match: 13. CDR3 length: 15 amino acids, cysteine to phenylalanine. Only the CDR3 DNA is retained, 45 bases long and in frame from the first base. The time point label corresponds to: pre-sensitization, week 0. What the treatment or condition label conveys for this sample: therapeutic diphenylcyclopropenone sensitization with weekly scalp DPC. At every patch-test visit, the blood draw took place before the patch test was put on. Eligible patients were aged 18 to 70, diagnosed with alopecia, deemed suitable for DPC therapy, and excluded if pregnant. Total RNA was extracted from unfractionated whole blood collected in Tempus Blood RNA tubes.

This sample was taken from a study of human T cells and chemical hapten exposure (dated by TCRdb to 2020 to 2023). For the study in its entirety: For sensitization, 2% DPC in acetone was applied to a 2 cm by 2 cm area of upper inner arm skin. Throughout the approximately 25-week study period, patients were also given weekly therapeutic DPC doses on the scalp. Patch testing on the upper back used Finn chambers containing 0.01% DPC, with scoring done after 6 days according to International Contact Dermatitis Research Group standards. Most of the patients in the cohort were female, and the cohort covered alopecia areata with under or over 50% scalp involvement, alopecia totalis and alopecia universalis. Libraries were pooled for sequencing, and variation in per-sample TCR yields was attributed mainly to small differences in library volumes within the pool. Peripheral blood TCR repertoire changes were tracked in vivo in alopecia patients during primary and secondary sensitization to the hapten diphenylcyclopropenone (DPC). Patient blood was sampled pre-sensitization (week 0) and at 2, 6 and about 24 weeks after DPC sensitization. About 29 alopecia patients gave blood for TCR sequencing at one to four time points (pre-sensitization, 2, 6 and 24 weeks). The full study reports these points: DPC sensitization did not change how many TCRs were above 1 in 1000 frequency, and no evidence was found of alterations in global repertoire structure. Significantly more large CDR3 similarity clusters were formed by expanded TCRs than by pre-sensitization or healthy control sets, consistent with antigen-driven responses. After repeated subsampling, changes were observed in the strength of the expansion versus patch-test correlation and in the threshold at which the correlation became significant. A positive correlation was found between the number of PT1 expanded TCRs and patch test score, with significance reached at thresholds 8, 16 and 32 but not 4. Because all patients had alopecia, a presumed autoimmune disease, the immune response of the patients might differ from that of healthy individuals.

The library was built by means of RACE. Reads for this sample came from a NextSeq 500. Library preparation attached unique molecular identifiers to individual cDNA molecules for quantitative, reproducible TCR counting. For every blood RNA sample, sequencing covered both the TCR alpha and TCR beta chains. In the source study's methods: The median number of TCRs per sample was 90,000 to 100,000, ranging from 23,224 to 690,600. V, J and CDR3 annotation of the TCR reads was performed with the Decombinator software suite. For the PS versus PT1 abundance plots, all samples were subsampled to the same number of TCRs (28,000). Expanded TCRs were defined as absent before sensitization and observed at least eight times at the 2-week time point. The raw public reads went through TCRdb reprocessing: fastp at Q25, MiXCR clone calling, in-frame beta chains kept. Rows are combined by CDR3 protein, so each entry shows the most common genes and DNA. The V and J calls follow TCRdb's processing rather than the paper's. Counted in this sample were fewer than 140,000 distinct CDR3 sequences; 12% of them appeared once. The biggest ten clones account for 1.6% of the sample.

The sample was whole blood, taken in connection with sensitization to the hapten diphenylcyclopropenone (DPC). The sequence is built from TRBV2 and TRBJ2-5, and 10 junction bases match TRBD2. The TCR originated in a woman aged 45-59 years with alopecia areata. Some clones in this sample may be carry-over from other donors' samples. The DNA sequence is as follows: TGTGCCACCCAGGGAACTAGCGGGATCGGCGAGACCCAGTACTTC. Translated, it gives CATQGTSGIGETQYF.